The clone carrying this TCR beta chain was found a few times. This specimen comes from a study of cytomegalovirus exposure and HLA in healthy donors. Trimming took 4 bases from V and 4 from J; bases not matched to a gene: 1. The germline CDR1 and CDR2 sequences are SGHTA and FQGTGA. The CDR3 runs to 13 residues. With 60 Vbeta and 13 Jbeta primers, the PCR was carried out. Libraries were prepared by immunoSEQ multiplex PCR; TCRdb keeps only in-frame clonotypes and omits some of them. Altogether roughly 200,000 clones are present, 70% being singletons, with the ten largest covering around 3%. The receptor was derived from a middle-aged man in good health and CMV-seropositive. The chain employs TRBV7-3 and TRBJ2-5; 9 positions match TRBD2. The sequenced sample was PBMCs. The CDR3 DNA sequence: TGTGCCAGCAGCTGGCGGGGGGGAGAGACCCAGTACTTC. Translating gives CASSWRGGETQYF.